This T cell receptor beta chain is from a study of cytomegalovirus exposure and HLA in healthy donors. PCR used 60 Vbeta primers and 13 Jbeta primers. Assay: immunoSEQ multiplex PCR; the TCRdb copy retains only in-frame clones and omits some. Among over 70,000 clones, roughly 67% were seen once, and the ten largest hold roughly a fifth. With respect to this clone: What it binds is not known.

The CDR3 is made up of 16 amino acids. Trimming left V 2 bases short and J 0 bases short, with 10 bases between. The germline gives CDR1 SGHVS, CDR2 FNYEAQ. The study, taken as a whole, reports: Within the data, a cluster of highly shared sequence variants was likely a sequencing artifact. Immune exposure data for these donors was limited to CMV serostatus.

This TCR came from a woman in her fifties or sixties in good health and CMV-seropositive. The J gene is TRBJ2-2, the V gene TRBV7-6; the D gene is possibly TRBD1 (5 bases). What was sequenced was PBMCs. DNA of the CDR3: TGTGCCAGCAGCTTAAATGGACACCCGAACACCGGGGAGCTGTTTTTT. Translation gives CASSLNGHPNTGELFF.